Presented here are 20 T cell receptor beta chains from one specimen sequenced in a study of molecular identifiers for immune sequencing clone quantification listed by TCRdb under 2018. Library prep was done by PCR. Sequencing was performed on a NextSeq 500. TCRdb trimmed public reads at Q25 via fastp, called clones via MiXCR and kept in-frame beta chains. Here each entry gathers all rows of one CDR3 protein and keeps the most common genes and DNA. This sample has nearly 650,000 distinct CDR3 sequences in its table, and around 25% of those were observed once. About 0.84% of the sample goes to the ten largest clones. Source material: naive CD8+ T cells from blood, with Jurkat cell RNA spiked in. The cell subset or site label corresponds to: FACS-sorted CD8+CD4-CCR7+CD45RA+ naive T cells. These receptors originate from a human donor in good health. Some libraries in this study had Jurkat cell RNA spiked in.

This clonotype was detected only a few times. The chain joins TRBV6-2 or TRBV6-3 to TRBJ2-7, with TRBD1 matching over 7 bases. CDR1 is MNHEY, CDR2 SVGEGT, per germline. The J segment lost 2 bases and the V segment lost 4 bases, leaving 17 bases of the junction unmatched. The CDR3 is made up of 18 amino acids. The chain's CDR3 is CASSFSRTQGSPAYEQYF. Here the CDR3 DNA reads TGTGCCAGCAGTTTTTCCCGTACACAGGGGTCCCCGGCCTACGAGCAGTACTTC.

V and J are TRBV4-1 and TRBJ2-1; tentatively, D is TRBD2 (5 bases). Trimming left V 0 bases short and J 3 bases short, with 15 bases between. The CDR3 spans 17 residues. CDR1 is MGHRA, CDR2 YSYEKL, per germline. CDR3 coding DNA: TGCGCCAGCAGCCAAGATCCAGAGGGTATAATCTACAATGAGCAGTTCTTC. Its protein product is CASSQDPEGIIYNEQFF.

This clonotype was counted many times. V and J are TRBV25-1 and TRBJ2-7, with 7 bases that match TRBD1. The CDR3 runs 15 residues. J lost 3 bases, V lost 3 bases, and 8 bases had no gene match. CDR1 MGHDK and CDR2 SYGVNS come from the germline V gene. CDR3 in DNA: TGTGCCAGCAGTGACCCACACAGGGGTTACTACGAGCAGTACTTC. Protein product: CASSDPHRGYYEQYF.

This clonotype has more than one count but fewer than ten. CDR3 loop: CASSTGTGWTDTQYF. The CDR3 region has the DNA TGTGCCAGCAGTACCGGGACAGGGTGGACAGATACGCAGTATTTT. The gene calls are TRBV2 and TRBJ2-3; 9 bases match TRBD1. V was clipped by 5 bases and J by 3 bases; unmatched bases: 6. The CDR3 is 15 residues long. Germline V gene sequence: CDR1 SNHLY, CDR2 FYNNEI.

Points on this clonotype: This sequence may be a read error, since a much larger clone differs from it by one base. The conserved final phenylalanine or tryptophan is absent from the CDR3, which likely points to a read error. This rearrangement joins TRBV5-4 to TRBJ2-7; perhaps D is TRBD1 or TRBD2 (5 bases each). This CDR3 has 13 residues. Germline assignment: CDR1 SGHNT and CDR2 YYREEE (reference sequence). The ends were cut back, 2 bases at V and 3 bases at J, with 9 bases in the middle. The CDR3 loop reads CASSFGAHYEQYL. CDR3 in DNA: TGTGCCAGCAGCTTCGGGGCCCACTACGAGCAGTACCTC.

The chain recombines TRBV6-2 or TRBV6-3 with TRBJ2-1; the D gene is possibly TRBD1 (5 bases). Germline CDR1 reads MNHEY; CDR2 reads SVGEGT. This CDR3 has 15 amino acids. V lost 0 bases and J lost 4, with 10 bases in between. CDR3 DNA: TGTGCCAGCAGTTACTCCGACAGTGCGTACAATGAGCAGTTCTTC. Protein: CASSYSDSAYNEQFF.

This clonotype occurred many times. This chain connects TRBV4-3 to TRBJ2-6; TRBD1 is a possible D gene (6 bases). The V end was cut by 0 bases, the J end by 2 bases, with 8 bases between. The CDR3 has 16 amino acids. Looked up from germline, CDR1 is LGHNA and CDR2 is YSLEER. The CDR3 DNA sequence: TGCGCCAGCAGCCAAGACTCAGGGGCTGGGGCCAACGTCCTGACTTTC. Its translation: CASSQDSGAGANVLTF.

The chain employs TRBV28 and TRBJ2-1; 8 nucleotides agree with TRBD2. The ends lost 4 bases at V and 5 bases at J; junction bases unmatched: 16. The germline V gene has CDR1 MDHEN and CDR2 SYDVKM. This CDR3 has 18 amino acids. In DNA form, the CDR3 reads TGTGCCAGCAGTTCCCTGCTTTGGGTAGCGGGAAAGGACAATGAGCAGTTCTTC. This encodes CASSSLLWVAGKDNEQFF.

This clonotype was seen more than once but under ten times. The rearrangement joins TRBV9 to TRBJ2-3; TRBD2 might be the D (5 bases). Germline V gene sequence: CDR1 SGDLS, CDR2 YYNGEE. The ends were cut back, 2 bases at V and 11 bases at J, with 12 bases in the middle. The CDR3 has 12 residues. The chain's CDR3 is CASSVQDGGQYF. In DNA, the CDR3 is TGTGCCAGCAGCGTTCAGGACGGAGGGCAGTATTTT. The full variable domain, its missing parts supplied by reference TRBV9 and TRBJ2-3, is DSGVTQTPKHLITATGQRVTLRCSPRSGDLSVYWYQQSLDQGLQFLIQYYNGEERAKGNILERFSAQQFPDLHSELNLSSLELGDSALYFCASSVQDGGQYFGPGTRLTVL.

CDR3 coding DNA: TGTGCCAGCTGGACAGGGGGTACCTCCTACGAGCAGTACTTC. Its protein is CASWTGGTSYEQYF. The V call is TRBV18, the J call TRBJ2-7; 10 bases match TRBD1. Looked up from germline, CDR1 is KGHSH and CDR2 is LQKENI. After removal of 7 bases from V and 0 bases from J, the junction contained 3 bases not matched to a gene. This CDR3 contains 14 residues.

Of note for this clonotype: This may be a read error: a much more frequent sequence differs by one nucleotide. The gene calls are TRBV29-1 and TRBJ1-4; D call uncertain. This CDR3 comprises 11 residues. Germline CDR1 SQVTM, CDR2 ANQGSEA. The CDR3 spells CSVSLSEKLLF. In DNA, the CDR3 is TGCAGCGTTAGCTTAAGCGAAAAACTGCTTTTT. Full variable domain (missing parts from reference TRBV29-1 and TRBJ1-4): SAVISQKPSRDICQRGTSLTIQCQVDSQVTMMFWYRQQPGQSLTLIATANQGSEATYESGFVIDKFPISRPNLTFSTLTVSNMSPEDSSIYLCSVSLSEKLLFGSGTQLSVL.

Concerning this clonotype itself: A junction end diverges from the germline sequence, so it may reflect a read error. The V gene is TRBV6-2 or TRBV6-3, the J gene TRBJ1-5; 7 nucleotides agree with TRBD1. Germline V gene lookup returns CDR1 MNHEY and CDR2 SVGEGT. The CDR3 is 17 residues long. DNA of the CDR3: TGTGCCAGCAGTGGTTCTGACAGGGCTATTATAAATCGGCCCCAGCATTTT. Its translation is CASSGSDRAIINRPQHF.

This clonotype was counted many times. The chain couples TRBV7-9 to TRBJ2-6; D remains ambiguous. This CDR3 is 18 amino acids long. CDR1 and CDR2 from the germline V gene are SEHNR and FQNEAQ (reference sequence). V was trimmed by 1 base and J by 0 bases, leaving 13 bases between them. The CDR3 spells CASSLGELKSSGANVLTF. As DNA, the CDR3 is TGTGCCAGCAGCTTAGGTGAATTGAAGTCCTCTGGGGCCAACGTCCTGACTTTC.

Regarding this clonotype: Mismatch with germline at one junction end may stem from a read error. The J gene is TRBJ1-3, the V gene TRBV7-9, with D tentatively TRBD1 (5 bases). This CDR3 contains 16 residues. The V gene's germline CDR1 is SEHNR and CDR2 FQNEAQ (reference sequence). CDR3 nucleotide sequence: TGTGCCAGCAGCTCACCCGGGGGTCGGACTGGAAACACCGTATATTTT. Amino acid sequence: CASSSPGGRTGNTVYF.

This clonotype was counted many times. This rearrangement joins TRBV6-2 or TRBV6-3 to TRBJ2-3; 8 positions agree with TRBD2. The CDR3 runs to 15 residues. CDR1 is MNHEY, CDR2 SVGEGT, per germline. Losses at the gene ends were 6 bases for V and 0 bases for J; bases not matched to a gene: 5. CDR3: CASSTGRGSTDTQYF. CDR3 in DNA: TGTGCCAGCAGCACCGGGAGGGGTAGCACAGATACGCAGTATTTT.

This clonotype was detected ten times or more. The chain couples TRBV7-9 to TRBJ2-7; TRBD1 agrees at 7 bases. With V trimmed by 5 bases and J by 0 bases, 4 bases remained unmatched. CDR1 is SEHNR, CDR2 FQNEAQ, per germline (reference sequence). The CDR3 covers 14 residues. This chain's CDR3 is CASSPRDSSYEQYF. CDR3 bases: TGTGCCAGCAGCCCCAGGGACAGCTCCTACGAGCAGTACTTC.

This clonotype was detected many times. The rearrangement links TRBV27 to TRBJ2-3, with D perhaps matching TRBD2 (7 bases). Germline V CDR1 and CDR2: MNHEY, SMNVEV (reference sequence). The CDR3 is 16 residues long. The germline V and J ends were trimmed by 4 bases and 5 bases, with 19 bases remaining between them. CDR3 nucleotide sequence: TGTGCCAGCAGTTCCCGGTGGGGGGGGCTCGTAGATACGCAGTATTTT. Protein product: CASSSRWGGLVDTQYF.

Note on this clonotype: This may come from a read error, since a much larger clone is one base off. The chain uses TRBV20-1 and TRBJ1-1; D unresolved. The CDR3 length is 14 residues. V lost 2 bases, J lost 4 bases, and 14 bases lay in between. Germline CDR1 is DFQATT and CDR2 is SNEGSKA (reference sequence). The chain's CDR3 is CSARTPGATTEAFF. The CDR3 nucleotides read TGCAGTGCTAGAACCCCGGGAGCTACCACTGAAGCTTTCTTT.

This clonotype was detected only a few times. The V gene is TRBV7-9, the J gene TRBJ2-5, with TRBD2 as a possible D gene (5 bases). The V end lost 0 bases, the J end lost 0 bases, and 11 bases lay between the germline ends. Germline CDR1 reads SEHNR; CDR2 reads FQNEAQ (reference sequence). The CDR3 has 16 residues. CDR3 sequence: CASSLAGSVYQETQYF. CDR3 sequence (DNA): TGTGCCAGCAGCTTAGCAGGTAGCGTTTACCAAGAGACCCAGTACTTC.

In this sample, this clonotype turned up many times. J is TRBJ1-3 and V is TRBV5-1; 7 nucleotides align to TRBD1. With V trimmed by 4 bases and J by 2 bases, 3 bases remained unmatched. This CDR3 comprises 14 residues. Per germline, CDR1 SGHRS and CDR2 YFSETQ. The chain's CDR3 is CASSKTGPGNTIYF. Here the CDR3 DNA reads TGCGCCAGCAGCAAGACAGGGCCTGGAAACACCATATATTTT.